The 13 T cell receptor beta chains in this list originate from one sample, sequenced in a study of shared clonotypes between healthy human individuals. Sequenced by immunoSEQ multiplex PCR; TCRdb stores in-frame clones only, minus some. The sample shows more than 2,000,000 clones, about 92% of them seen only once. The specimen sequenced was naive CD4+ T cells from PBMCs. Subset here: CD45RA+ positively selected. Receptor source: a young man in good health. Some clones in this sample may be carry-over from other donors' samples.

This clone was observed a few times. Other DNA sequences of this sample code for an identical CDR3. The chain links TRBV28 to TRBJ1-2, with D tentatively TRBD1 (5 bases). The length of the CDR3 is 12 residues. V lost 3 bases to trimming and J lost 3 bases, with 5 bases between them. Germline assignment: CDR1 MDHEN and CDR2 SYDVKM. The CDR3 here is CASSLGDYGYTF. The CDR3 coding sequence is TGTGCCAGCAGTTTGGGGGACTATGGCTACACCTTC.

In regard to this clone: The identical CDR3 is also encoded by other nucleotide sequences in the sample. The genes are TRBV18 and TRBJ1-5, with a tentative D call TRBD1 (6 bases). CDR1 is KGHSH, CDR2 LQKENI, per germline. The CDR3 sequence is 13 residues long. V was trimmed by 3 bases and J by 7 bases, leaving 10 bases between them. CDR3 DNA sequence: TGTGCCAGCTCACCCGATAGGGGGCAGCCCCAGCATTTT. Translating gives CASSPDRGQPQHF.

V gene TRBV6-1 combines with J gene TRBJ1-1; TRBD1 might be the D (5 bases). The V gene's germline CDR1 is MNHNS and CDR2 SASEGT. Between the trimmed V and J ends, which lost 5 bases and 11 bases, there was a span of 12 bases. CDR3 length: 11 amino acids. The CDR3 here is CASSQGVEAFF. CDR3 coding DNA: TGTGCCAGCAGTCAGGGAGTAGAGGCTTTCTTT.

The rearrangement uses TRBV6-1 and TRBJ2-3; weak D call: TRBD1 (8 bases). The CDR3 runs to 15 residues. Germline CDR1 is MNHNS and CDR2 is SASEGT. The germline V and J ends were trimmed by 6 bases and 2 bases, with 15 bases remaining between them. CDR3 region: CASSRTGGVTDTQYF. The CDR3 DNA reads as TGTGCCAGCAGCCGTACAGGGGGGGTCACAGATACGCAGTATTTT.

This clone has only one observation. This chain connects TRBV28 to TRBJ1-1; D gene uncertain. V lost 4 bases and J 3 bases, leaving 6 bases between the germline ends. The CDR3 loop spans 12 amino acids. CDR1 is MDHEN, CDR2 SYDVKM, per germline. The CDR3 DNA reads TGTGCCAGCAGTTGGGTTGACACTGAAGCTTTCTTT. Translation: CASSWVDTEAFF.

This chain joins TRBV9 and TRBJ1-5, with 7 positions matching TRBD1. The CDR3 runs to 19 residues. Trimming at V came to 3 bases and at J to 0 bases, leaving 15 bases not matched to a gene. Germline CDR1 is SGDLS and CDR2 is YYNGEE. In nucleotides, the CDR3 is TGTGCCAGCAGCGCACCGGGACAGAAATTATCATATAGCAATCAGCCCCAGCATTTT. Translating gives CASSAPGQKLSYSNQPQHF.

This clone appeared once. This chain connects TRBV9 to TRBJ2-5, with 9 nucleotides matching TRBD1. Germline V gene sequence: CDR1 SGDLS, CDR2 YYNGEE. The CDR3 is 15 amino acids. The junction had 5 bases not matched to a gene; V was cut back by 3 bases and J by 2 bases. The DNA of the CDR3 is TGTGCCAGCAGCGCTAGGGGGACAGGGCAAGAGACCCAGTACTTC. It is translated as CASSARGTGQETQYF.

The chain joins TRBV14 to TRBJ2-2, with 7 bases fitting TRBD1. The germline CDR1 and CDR2 sequences are SGHDN and FVKESK. The CDR3 length is 19 residues. Trimming removed 4 bases from V and 4 bases from J; junction bases left unmatched: 18. The CDR3 nucleotides are TGTGCCAGCAGCCCCCTAAAAGGAGCGACAGGGATCGGCACCGGGGAGCTGTTTTTT. This sequence encodes CASSPLKGATGIGTGELFF.

The J gene is TRBJ1-5, the V gene TRBV7-9; D is perhaps TRBD1 (6 bases). Germline V gene lookup returns CDR1 SEHNR and CDR2 FQNEAQ (reference sequence). Trimming cost V 4 bases and J 5 bases, with 18 bases left between them. The CDR3 extends over 16 amino acids. The CDR3 sequence is CASSYAHRAGDQPQHF. CDR3 coding DNA: TGTGCCAGCAGCTACGCCCACAGGGCGGGGGATCAGCCCCAGCATTTT.

The chain uses TRBV28 and TRBJ1-2; tentative D call: TRBD1 (5 bases). The CDR3 runs 15 residues. V was cut by 5 bases and J by 2 bases, with 15 bases left in between. Per germline, CDR1 MDHEN and CDR2 SYDVKM. DNA for the CDR3: TGTGCCAGCAGTGCCGAGGAAGGACAAAACTATGGCTACACCTTC. This codes for CASSAEEGQNYGYTF.

Concerning this clone: The sample contains more than one DNA sequence encoding this CDR3. V gene TRBV5-1 combines with J gene TRBJ1-1; 9 positions match TRBD1. J was trimmed by 4 bases and V by 4 bases; bases with no gene match: 5. This CDR3 has 14 amino acids. CDR1 and CDR2 (germline): SGHRS, YFSETQ. CDR3 in DNA: TGCGCCAGCAGCGTCACAGGGGGCAGCACTGAAGCTTTCTTT. Translated, it gives CASSVTGGSTEAFF. The full variable domain, rest sourced from reference TRBV5-1 and TRBJ1-1, is KAGVTQTPRYLIKTRGQQVTLSCSPISGHRSVSWYQQTPGQGLQFLFEYFSETQRNKGNFPGRFSGRQFSNSRSEMNVSTLELGDSALYLCASSVTGGSTEAFFGQGTRLTVV.

The rearrangement joins TRBV5-1 to TRBJ2-7; TRBD1 agrees at 8 bases. Losses at the gene ends were 5 bases for V and 3 bases for J; bases not matched to a gene: 7. The CDR3 totals 14 residues. The germline gives CDR1 SGHRS, CDR2 YFSETQ. CDR3 sequence: CASSPQGAIYEQYF. Written as DNA, the CDR3 is TGCGCCAGCAGTCCTCAGGGGGCCATCTACGAGCAGTACTTC.

V gene TRBV7-9 combines with J gene TRBJ1-1; 8 nucleotides match TRBD1. Germline lookup yields CDR1 SEHNR and CDR2 FQNEAQ (reference sequence). J gave up 0 bases and V 2 bases, and 2 bases lay outside the gene matches. This CDR3 has 15 amino acids. CDR3 DNA sequence: TGTGCCAGCAGCTTACGACAGGGGATGAACACTGAAGCTTTCTTT. Its translation: CASSLRQGMNTEAFF. The full variable domain, its missing parts supplied by reference TRBV7-9 and TRBJ1-1, is DTGVSQNPRHKITKRGQNVTFRCDPISEHNRLYWYRQTLGQGPEFLTYFQNEAQLEKSRLLSDRFSAERPKGSFSTLEIQRTEQGDSAMYLCASSLRQGMNTEAFFGQGTRLTVV.